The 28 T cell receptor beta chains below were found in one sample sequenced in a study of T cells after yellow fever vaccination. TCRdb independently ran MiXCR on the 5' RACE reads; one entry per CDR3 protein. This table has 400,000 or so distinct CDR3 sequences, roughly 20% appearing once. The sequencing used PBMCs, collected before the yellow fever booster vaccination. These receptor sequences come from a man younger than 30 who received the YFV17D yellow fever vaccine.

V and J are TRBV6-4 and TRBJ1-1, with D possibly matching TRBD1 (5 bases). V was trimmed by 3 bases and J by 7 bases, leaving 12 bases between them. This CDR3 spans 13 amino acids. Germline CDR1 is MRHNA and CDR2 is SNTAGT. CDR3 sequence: CASSELSGDEAFF. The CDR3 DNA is TGTGCCAGCAGTGAGCTCTCGGGGGATGAAGCTTTCTTT.

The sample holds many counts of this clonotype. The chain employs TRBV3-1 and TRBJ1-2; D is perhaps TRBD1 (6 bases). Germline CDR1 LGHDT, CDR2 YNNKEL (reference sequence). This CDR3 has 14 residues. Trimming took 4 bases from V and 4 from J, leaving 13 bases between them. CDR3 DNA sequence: TGTGCCAGCAGCCCACAGGGTTCCCTCTATGGCTACACCTTC. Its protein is CASSPQGSLYGYTF.

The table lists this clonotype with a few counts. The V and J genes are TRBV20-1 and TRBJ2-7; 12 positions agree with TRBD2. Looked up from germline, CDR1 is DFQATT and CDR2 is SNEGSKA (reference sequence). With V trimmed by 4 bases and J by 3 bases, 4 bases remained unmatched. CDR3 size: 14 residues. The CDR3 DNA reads TGCAGTGCTAAACTAGCGGGGGGCGTCTACGAGCAGTACTTC. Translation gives CSAKLAGGVYEQYF.

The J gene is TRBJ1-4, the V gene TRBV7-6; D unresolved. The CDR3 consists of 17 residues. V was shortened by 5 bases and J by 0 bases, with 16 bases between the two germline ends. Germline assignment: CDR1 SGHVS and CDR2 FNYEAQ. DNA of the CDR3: TGTGCCAGCAGCCCAGCCCCTGGGATCCCAACTAATGAAAAACTGTTTTTT. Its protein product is CASSPAPGIPTNEKLFF.

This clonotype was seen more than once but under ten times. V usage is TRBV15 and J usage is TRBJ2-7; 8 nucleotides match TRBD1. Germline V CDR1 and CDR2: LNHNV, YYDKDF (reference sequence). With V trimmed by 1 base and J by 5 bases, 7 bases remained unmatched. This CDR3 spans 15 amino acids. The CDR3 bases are TGTGCCACCAGCAGAGGGCCGGACAGGGTGGACGAGCAGTACTTC. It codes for CATSRGPDRVDEQYF.

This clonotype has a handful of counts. The CDR3 protein is CASSLDPDGTGELFF. CDR3 nucleotide sequence: TGCGCCAGCAGCTTGGACCCGGACGGCACCGGGGAGCTGTTTTTT. This chain uses TRBV5-1 with TRBJ2-2; D gene ambiguous. V was clipped by 0 bases and J by 4 bases, with 10 bases between them. CDR1 is SGHRS and CDR2 is YFSETQ in the germline V gene. CDR3 length equals 15 residues.

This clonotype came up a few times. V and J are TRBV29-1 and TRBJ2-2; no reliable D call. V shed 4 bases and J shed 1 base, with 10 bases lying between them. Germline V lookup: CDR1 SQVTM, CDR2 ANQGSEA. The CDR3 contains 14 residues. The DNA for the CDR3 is TGCAGCGTTGCAGGACGGAAGAACACCGGGGAGCTGTTTTTT. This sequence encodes CSVAGRKNTGELFF.

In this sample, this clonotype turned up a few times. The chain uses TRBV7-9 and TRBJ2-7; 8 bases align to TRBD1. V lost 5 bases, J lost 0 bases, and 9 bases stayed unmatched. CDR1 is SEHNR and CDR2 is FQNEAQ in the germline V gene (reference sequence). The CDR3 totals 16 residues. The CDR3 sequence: CASSPRLGQASYEQYF. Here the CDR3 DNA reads TGTGCCAGCAGCCCCCGCCTGGGACAGGCCTCCTACGAGCAGTACTTC.

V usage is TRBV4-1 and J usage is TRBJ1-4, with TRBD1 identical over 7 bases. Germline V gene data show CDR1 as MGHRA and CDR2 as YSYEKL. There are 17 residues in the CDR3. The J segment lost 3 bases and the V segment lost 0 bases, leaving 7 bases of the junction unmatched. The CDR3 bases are TGCGCCAGCAGCCAAGAAGGACAGGCTCTTTCTAATGAAAAACTGTTTTTT. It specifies CASSQEGQALSNEKLFF.

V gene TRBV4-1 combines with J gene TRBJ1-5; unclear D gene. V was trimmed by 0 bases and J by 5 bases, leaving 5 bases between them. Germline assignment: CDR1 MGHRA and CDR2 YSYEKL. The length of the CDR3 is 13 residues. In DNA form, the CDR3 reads TGCGCCAGCAGCCAAGAGTGGTATCAGCCCCAGCATTTT. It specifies CASSQEWYQPQHF.

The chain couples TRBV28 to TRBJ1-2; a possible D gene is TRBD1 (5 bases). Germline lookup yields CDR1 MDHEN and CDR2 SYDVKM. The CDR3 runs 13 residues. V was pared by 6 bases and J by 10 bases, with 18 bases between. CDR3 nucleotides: TGTGCCAGCAGGTTGCCAATGCCGGGGACCTACACCTTC. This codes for CASRLPMPGTYTF.

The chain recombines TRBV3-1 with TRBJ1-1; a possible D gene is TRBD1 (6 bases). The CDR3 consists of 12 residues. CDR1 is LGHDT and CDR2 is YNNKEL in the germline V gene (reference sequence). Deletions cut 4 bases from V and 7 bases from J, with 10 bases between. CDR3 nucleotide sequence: TGTGCCAGCAGCCCTATGACAGGTGAAGCTTTCTTT. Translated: CASSPMTGEAFF.

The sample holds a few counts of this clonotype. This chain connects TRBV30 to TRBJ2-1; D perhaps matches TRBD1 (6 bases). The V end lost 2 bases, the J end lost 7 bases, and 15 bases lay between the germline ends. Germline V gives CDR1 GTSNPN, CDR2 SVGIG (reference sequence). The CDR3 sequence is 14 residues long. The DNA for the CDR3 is TGTGCCTGGAGTTACAGGGCTTTTTGGAATGAGCAGTTCTTC. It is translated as CAWSYRAFWNEQFF.

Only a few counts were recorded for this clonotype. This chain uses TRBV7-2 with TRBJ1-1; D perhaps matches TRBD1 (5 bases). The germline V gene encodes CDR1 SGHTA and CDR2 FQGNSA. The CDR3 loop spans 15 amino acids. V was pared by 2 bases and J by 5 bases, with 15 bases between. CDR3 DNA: TGTGCCAGCAGCTTAAGTTCAGGGATCTGGACTGAAGCTTTCTTT. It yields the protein CASSLSSGIWTEAFF.

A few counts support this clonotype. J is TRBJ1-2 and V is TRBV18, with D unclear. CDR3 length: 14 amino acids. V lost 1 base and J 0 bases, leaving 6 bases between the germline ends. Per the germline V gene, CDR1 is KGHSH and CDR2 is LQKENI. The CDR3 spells CASSPQGANYGYTF. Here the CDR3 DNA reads TGTGCCAGCTCACCACAGGGAGCTAACTATGGCTACACCTTC.

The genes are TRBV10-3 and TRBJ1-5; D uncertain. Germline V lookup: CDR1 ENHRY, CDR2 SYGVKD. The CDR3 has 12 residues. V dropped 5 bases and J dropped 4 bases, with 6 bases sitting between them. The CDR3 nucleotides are TGTGCCATCAGTTCGGGGAATCAGCCCCAGCATTTT. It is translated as CAISSGNQPQHF.

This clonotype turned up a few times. CDR3 sequence: CASSPPKTKGDEQFF. CDR3 nucleotide sequence: TGTGCCAGCTCACCACCTAAGACTAAAGGGGATGAGCAGTTCTTC. The genes are TRBV18 and TRBJ2-1; tentatively, D is TRBD1 or TRBD2 (5 bases each). Deletions cut 0 bases from V and 8 bases from J, with 14 bases between. Per germline, CDR1 KGHSH and CDR2 LQKENI. This CDR3 contains 15 residues.

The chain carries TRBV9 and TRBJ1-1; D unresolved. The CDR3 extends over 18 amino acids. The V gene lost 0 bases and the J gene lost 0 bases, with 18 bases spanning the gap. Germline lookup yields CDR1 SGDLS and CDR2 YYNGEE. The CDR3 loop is CASSVEEMAGRLNTEAFF. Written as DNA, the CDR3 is TGTGCCAGCAGCGTAGAAGAAATGGCAGGTCGATTGAACACTGAAGCTTTCTTT.

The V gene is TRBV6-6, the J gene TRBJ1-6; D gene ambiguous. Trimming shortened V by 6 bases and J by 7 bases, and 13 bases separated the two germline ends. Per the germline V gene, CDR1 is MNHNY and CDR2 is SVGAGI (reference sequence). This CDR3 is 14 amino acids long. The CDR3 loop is CASSRLDGNSPLHF. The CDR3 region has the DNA TGTGCCAGCAGCCGTCTAGATGGAAATTCACCCCTCCACTTT.

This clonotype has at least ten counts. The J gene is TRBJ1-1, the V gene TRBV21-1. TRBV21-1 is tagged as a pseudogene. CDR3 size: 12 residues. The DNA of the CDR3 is TGTGCCAGCAGCAAAGGGGGCACTGAAGCTTTCTTT. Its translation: CASSKGGTEAFF.

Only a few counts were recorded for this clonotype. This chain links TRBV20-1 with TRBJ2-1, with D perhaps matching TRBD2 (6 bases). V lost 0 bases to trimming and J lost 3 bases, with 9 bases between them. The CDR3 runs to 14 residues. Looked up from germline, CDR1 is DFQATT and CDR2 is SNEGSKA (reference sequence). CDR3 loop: CSARDRRGYNEQFF. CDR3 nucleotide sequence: TGCAGTGCTAGAGATCGGCGGGGCTACAATGAGCAGTTCTTC.

The CDR3 reads CSAREQNTEAFF. The CDR3 nucleotides are TGCAGTGCTAGAGAACAGAACACTGAAGCTTTCTTT. The V and J genes are TRBV20-1 and TRBJ1-1; D remains unclear. The CDR3 runs 12 residues. Germline values: CDR1 DFQATT, CDR2 SNEGSKA (reference sequence). The V end lost 0 bases, the J end lost 1 base, and 3 bases lay between the germline ends.

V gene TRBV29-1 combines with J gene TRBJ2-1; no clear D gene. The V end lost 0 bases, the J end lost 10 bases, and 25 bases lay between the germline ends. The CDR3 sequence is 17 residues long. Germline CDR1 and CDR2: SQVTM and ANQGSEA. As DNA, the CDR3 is TGCAGCGTTGAAGATCCCCGATCACTAAGCTTAATTCTGGAGCAGTTCTTC. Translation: CSVEDPRSLSLILEQFF.

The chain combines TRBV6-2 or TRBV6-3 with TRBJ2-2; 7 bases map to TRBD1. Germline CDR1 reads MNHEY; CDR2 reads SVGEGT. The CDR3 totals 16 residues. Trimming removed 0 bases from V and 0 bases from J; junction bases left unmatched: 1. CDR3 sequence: CASSYSGQTNTGELFF. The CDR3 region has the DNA TGTGCCAGCAGTTACTCGGGACAGACGAACACCGGGGAGCTGTTTTTT.

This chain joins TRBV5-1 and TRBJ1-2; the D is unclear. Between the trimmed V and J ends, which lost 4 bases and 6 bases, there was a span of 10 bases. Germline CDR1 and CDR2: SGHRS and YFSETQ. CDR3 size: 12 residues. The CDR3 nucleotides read TGCGCCAGCAGCCCCAATTCGAATGGCTACACCTTC. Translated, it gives CASSPNSNGYTF.

CDR3 coding DNA: TGCAGTGCTGTCCGGGACATTGCTTCACCCCTCCACTTT. It encodes CSAVRDIASPLHF. The chain has TRBV20-1 and TRBJ1-6, with a tentative D call TRBD1 (6 bases). Germline assignment: CDR1 DFQATT and CDR2 SNEGSKA (reference sequence). Deletions cut 5 bases from V and 9 bases from J, with 14 bases between. CDR3 length equals 13 residues.

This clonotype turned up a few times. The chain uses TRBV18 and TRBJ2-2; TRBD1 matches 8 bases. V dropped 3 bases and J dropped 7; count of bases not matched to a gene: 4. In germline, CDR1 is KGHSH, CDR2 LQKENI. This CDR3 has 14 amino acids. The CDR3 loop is CASSPGQAGGELFF. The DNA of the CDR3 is TGTGCCAGCTCACCGGGACAGGCTGGCGGGGAGCTGTTTTTT.

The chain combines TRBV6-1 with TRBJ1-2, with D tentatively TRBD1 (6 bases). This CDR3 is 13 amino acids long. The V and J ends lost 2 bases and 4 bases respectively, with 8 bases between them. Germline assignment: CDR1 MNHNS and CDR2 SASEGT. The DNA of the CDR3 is TGTGCCAGCAGTGAACAGGGGACCTATGGCTACACCTTC. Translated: CASSEQGTYGYTF.